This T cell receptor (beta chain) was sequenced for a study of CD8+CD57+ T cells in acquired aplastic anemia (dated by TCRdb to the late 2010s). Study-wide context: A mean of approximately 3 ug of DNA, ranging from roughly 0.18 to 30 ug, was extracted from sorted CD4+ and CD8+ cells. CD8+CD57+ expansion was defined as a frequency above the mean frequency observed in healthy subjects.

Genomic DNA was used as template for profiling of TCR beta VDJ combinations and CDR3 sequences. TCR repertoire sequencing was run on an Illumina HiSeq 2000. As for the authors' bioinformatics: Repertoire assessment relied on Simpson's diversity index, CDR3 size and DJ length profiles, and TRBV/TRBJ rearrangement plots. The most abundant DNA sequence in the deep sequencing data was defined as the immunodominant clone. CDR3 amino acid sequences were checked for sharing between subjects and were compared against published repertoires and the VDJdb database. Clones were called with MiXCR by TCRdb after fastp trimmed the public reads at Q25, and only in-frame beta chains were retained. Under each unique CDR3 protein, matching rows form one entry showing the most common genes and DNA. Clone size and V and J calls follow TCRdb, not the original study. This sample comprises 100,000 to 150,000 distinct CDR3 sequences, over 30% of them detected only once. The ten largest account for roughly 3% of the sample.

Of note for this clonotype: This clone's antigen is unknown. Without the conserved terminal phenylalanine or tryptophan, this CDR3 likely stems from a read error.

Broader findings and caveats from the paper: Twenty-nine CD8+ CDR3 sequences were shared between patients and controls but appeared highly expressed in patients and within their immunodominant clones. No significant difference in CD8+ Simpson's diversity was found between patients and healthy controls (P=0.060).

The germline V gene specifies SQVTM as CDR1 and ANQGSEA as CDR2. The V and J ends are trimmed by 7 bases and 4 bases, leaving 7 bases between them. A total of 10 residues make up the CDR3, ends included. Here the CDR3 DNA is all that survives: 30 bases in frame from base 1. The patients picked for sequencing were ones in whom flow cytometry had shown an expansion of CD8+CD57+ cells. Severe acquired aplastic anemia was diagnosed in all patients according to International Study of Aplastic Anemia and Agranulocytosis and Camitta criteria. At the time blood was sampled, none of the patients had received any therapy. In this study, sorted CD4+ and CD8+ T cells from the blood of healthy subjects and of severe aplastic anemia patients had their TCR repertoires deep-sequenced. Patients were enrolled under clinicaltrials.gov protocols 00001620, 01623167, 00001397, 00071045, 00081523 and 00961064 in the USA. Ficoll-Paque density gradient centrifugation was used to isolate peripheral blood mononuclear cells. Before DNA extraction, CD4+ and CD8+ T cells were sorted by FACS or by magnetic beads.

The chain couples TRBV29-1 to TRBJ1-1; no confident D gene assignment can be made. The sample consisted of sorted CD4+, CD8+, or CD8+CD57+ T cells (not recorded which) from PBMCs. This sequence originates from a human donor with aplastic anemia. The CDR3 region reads CSALRTEAFS. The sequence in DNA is TGCAGCGCCCTGCGCACTGAAGCTTTCTCT.